The sequence of this T cell receptor beta chain was determined in a study of T cell repertoires in cytomegalovirus infection. In the study overall: Indications of both CMV infection and matching HLA type were provided by public TCR beta signatures.

Germline-derived CDR1 and CDR2 are SGHTA and FQGNSA. The ends were cut back, 1 base at V and 3 bases at J, with 10 bases in the middle. This CDR3 has 15 residues. Study-wide findings and caveats: In two of eight donors, the top clonotype was HLA-C-restricted CMV-specific. Summed frequency of shared TCR beta families picked out CMV carriers who also had the relevant HLA.

This clonotype was found many times. Its matching antigen is unknown. Using its own MiXCR run on the reads, TCRdb lists one record per CDR3 protein. The table includes roughly 100,000 distinct CDR3 sequences, approximately 17% detected once. Sequenced: PBMCs. This TCR was recovered from a human donor in good health (CMV status not recorded). Some clones in this sample may be carry-over from other donors' samples. V and J are TRBV7-2 and TRBJ1-5, with unresolved D. CDR3 nucleotide sequence: TGTGCCAGCAGCTTAGTACCAGGCAACAATCAGCCCCAGCATTTT. Amino acid sequence: CASSLVPGNNQPQHF. The complete variable domain, with remaining parts taken from reference TRBV7-2 and TRBJ1-5, reads GAGVSQSPSNKVTEKGKDVELRCDPISGHTALYWYRQSLGQGLEFLIYFQGNSAPDKSGLPSDRFSAERTGGSVSTLTIQRTQQEDSAVYLCASSLVPGNNQPQHFGDGTRLSIL.